Described below is a single T cell receptor beta chain sequence and its context. V dropped 4 bases and J dropped 5 bases, with 9 bases sitting between them. The germline V gene has CDR1 SGDLS and CDR2 YYNGEE. The CDR3 sequence is 12 residues long. The record originates from a study of naive and memory T cell subsets. Stated treatment: skin biopsy from PPD injection site in Mantoux-positive individual. Cells were not sorted; total RNA input targeted about 1 to 1000 ng. TCR cDNA received a 3' ligated oligonucleotide that carried a UMI. Alpha and beta constant region primers primed reverse transcription for blood and skin samples. Each CDR3 protein is one row after TCRdb ran MiXCR on the UMI-ligation and nested PCR reads. The repertoire holds some 20,000 distinct CDR3 sequences, with roughly 9% as singletons.

The sample was skin, taken from a tuberculin skin test site. This TCR derives from an adult in good health. This chain uses TRBV9 with TRBJ2-5; D call uncertain. CDR3 coding DNA: TGTGCCAGCAGCCCACGCGGCGAGACCCAGTACTTC. Translated: CASSPRGETQYF.